The next 28 T cell receptor beta chains were all read from a single sample in a study of T cell responses to AZD1222 COVID-19 vaccine. The table came from immunoSEQ multiplex PCR; TCRdb's copy has only in-frame clones and leaves some out. The profile shows about 150,000 clones, roughly 90% of them singletons. The source material was peripheral blood, sampled 28 days after the second AZD1222 dose. The receptors originated from an adult who received the AZD1222 COVID-19 vaccine.

V usage is TRBV7-2 and J usage is TRBJ2-1, with 12 bases identical to TRBD2. This CDR3 is built from 18 residues. Germline assignment: CDR1 SGHTA and CDR2 FQGNSA. The V segment lost 1 base and the J segment 3 bases; nucleotides outside the gene matches: 7. The CDR3 reads CASSLEGTSGRFYNEQFF. Here the CDR3 DNA reads TGTGCCAGCAGCTTAGAAGGTACTAGCGGGAGGTTCTACAATGAGCAGTTCTTC. The full variable domain, its missing parts supplied by reference TRBV7-2 and TRBJ2-1, is GAGVSQSPSNKVTEKGKDVELRCDPISGHTALYWYRQSLGQGLEFLIYFQGNSAPDKSGLPSDRFSAERTGGSVSTLTIQRTQQEDSAVYLCASSLEGTSGRFYNEQFFGPGTRLTVL.

The V gene is TRBV7-8, the J gene TRBJ1-2; 7 bases match TRBD1. Trimming cost V 5 bases and J 6 bases; bases outside gene matches: 15. Germline CDR1 reads SGHVS; CDR2 reads FQNEAQ. This CDR3 has 16 residues. The CDR3 here is CASSHPWGQGDHGYTF. The CDR3 DNA follows: TGTGCCAGCAGCCACCCGTGGGGTCAGGGGGATCATGGCTACACCTTC.

The chain couples TRBV7-2 to TRBJ2-7, with 8 bases matching TRBD1. V trimming: 2 bases; J trimming: 3 bases; junction bases outside the gene matches: 3. The germline gives CDR1 SGHTA, CDR2 FQGNSA. CDR3 length: 14 residues. The CDR3 loop reads CASSLSGQGYEQYF. CDR3 DNA sequence: TGTGCCAGCAGCTTATCAGGACAGGGCTACGAGCAGTACTTC.

The chain combines TRBV28 with TRBJ1-2; a possible D gene is TRBD1 (6 bases). The V gene lost 6 bases and the J gene lost 4 bases, with 15 bases spanning the gap. The germline gives CDR1 MDHEN, CDR2 SYDVKM. The CDR3 extends over 14 amino acids. The CDR3 DNA follows: TGTGCCAGCAGATCCGGACAGAGAAGCTATGGCTACACCTTC. Amino acids: CASRSGQRSYGYTF.

V is TRBV4-1 and J is TRBJ2-1; 11 bases align to TRBD2. This CDR3 is 17 amino acids long. Germline CDR1 reads MGHRA; CDR2 reads YSYEKL. Trimming took 4 bases from V and 2 from J; bases not matched to a gene: 7. CDR3 sequence reads: CASSPGLAEAAYNEQFF. The DNA for the CDR3 is TGCGCCAGCAGCCCGGGACTAGCGGAAGCGGCCTACAATGAGCAGTTCTTC.

This chain uses TRBV5-4 with TRBJ2-5; the D gene is possibly TRBD1 (5 bases). V lost 6 bases, J lost 7 bases, and 16 bases lay in between. Looked up from germline, CDR1 is SGHNT and CDR2 is YYREEE (reference sequence). The CDR3 is 13 amino acids. The CDR3 DNA reads as TGTGCCAGCACCCTAGACAGCTTGGGGACCCAGTACTTC. Translating it yields CASTLDSLGTQYF. Supplemented by reference TRBV5-4 and TRBJ2-5, the full variable domain reads ETGVTQSPTHLIKTRGQQVTLRCSSQSGHNTVSWYQQALGQGPQFIFQYYREEENGRGNFPPRFSGLQFPNYSSELNVNALELDDSALYLCASTLDSLGTQYFGPGTRLLVL.

This clone was seen just once. The chain has TRBV6-5 and TRBJ2-1; 9 nucleotides match TRBD2. The CDR3 has 16 residues. The V segment lost 2 bases and the J segment 7 bases; nucleotides outside the gene matches: 9. Germline V gives CDR1 MNHEY, CDR2 SVGAGI. The CDR3 DNA reads TGTGCCAGCAGTTACAGGGCTAGCGGGACCTCAAATGAGCAGTTCTTC. Translated, it gives CASSYRASGTSNEQFF.

The chain is built from TRBV5-4 and TRBJ1-1, with a possible D match to TRBD1 (6 bases). CDR3 size: 16 residues. Trimming cost V 4 bases and J 0 bases, with 16 bases left between them. CDR1 is SGHNT and CDR2 is YYREEE in the germline V gene (reference sequence). CDR3 sequence: CASSLGQISMNTEAFF. The DNA for the CDR3 is TGTGCCAGCAGCCTCGGACAGATCAGCATGAACACTGAAGCTTTCTTT. Variable domain in full (rest from reference TRBV5-4 and TRBJ1-1): ETGVTQSPTHLIKTRGQQVTLRCSSQSGHNTVSWYQQALGQGPQFIFQYYREEENGRGNFPPRFSGLQFPNYSSELNVNALELDDSALYLCASSLGQISMNTEAFFGQGTRLTVV.

The chain uses TRBV5-1 and TRBJ2-2, with D possibly matching TRBD2 (5 bases). Germline CDR1 and CDR2: SGHRS and YFSETQ. Deletions cut 0 bases from V and 5 bases from J, with 11 bases between. CDR3 length equals 15 residues. CDR3 bases: TGCGCCAGCAGCTTGGATAGAGCGGAGACCGGGGAGCTGTTTTTT. It encodes CASSLDRAETGELFF.

This chain links TRBV25-1 with TRBJ1-1; the D gene is possibly TRBD1 (5 bases). Looked up from germline, CDR1 is MGHDK and CDR2 is SYGVNS. V lost 7 bases to trimming and J lost 5 bases, with 14 bases between them. The CDR3 runs 13 residues. CDR3 residues: CASIPSGGTEAFF. The CDR3 nucleotides read TGTGCCAGCATCCCCTCCGGGGGGACTGAAGCTTTCTTT.

The chain uses TRBV19 and TRBJ1-4; D gene unclear. This CDR3 is built from 14 residues. V lost 3 bases and J lost 10, with 15 bases in between. Germline V gives CDR1 LNHDA, CDR2 SQIVND (reference sequence). Here the CDR3 reads CASSIDSGGRKLFF. As DNA, the CDR3 is TGTGCCAGTAGTATCGACTCAGGAGGGAGAAAACTGTTTTTT.

This clone was seen once. The genes are TRBV23-1 and TRBJ2-7; weak D call: TRBD2 (6 bases). TRBV23-1 is filed as an ORF, its function uncertain. V dropped 4 bases and J dropped 5 bases, with 18 bases sitting between them. The length of the CDR3 is 15 residues. The CDR3 DNA follows: TGCGCCAGCAGTCCTAGGCCGGGAGTGTTGAACGAGCAGTACTTC. Amino acid sequence: CASSPRPGVLNEQYF.

The chain uses TRBV10-2 and TRBJ2-3, with a possible D match to TRBD1 (7 bases). Looked up from germline, CDR1 is WSHSY and CDR2 is SAAADI. This CDR3 spans 15 amino acids. Trimming took 7 bases from V and 0 from J, leaving 14 bases between them. The chain's CDR3 is CASTLQGTSTDTQYF. For the CDR3, the DNA is TGCGCCAGCACTCTACAGGGGACTAGCACAGATACGCAGTATTTT.

The chain couples TRBV29-1 to TRBJ2-7; a possible D gene is TRBD2 (6 bases). The V gene's germline CDR1 is SQVTM and CDR2 ANQGSEA. The CDR3 runs to 13 residues. Trimming stripped 6 bases from V and 3 bases from J, with 15 bases between. The CDR3 protein is CSVRDSRSYEQYF. CDR3 in DNA: TGCAGCGTCCGGGACTCTCGTAGCTACGAGCAGTACTTC.

The gene calls are TRBV2 and TRBJ2-1; TRBD2 matches at 8 bases. V dropped 6 bases and J dropped 5; count of bases not matched to a gene: 6. The germline V gene has CDR1 SNHLY and CDR2 FYNNEI. The CDR3 sequence is 14 residues long. The CDR3 is CASRRTSQDNEQFF. CDR3 DNA sequence: TGTGCCAGCAGACGGACTAGCCAAGACAATGAGCAGTTCTTC. Drawing the rest from reference TRBV2 and TRBJ2-1, the complete variable domain is EPEVTQTPSHQVTQMGQEVILRCVPISNHLYFYWYRQILGQKVEFLVSFYNNEISEKSEIFDDQFSVERPDGSNFTLKIRSTKLEDSAMYFCASRRTSQDNEQFFGPGTRLTVL.

V gene TRBV18 combines with J gene TRBJ1-5; D call uncertain. Germline V gene lookup returns CDR1 KGHSH and CDR2 LQKENI. The V and J ends lost 4 bases and 2 bases respectively, with 18 bases between them. CDR3 length: 17 amino acids. CDR3 sequence (DNA): TGTGCCAGCTCACAGGGCCGGGCACAGTATGGCAATCAGCCCCAGCATTTT. As protein: CASSQGRAQYGNQPQHF.

This chain links TRBV11-3 with TRBJ2-1; 13 bases align to TRBD2. The CDR3 length is 15 residues. V shed 0 bases, J shed 8 bases, and the junction held 1 base outside the gene matches. Germline V CDR1 and CDR2: SGHNT, YENEEA. The CDR3 DNA follows: TGTGCCAGCAGCTTAGATGGACTAGCGGGAGATGAGCAGTTCTTC. Its translation is CASSLDGLAGDEQFF.

The J gene is TRBJ1-1, the V gene TRBV3-1 (or the pseudogene TRBV3-2); 9 positions agree with TRBD1. After removal of 4 bases from V and 2 bases from J, the junction contained 11 bases not matched to a gene. CDR1 LGHDT and CDR2 YNNKEL come from the germline V gene (reference sequence). This CDR3 has 17 amino acids. The CDR3 region is CASSPQPPTGGNTEAFF. CDR3 DNA: TGTGCCAGCAGCCCTCAACCGCCCACAGGGGGCAACACTGAAGCTTTCTTT.

The chain links TRBV19 to TRBJ2-2; D remains unclear. Between the trimmed V and J ends, which lost 7 bases and 3 bases, there was a span of 15 bases. CDR1 and CDR2 from the germline V gene are LNHDA and SQIVND (reference sequence). The CDR3 runs to 15 residues. The CDR3 DNA sequence: TGTGCCAGTACCACGGGCTGGAAGGACACCGGGGAGCTGTTTTTT. Protein: CASTTGWKDTGELFF.

This chain joins TRBV4-2 and TRBJ1-1; 8 bases map to TRBD1. This CDR3 is built from 15 residues. In germline, CDR1 is LGHNA, CDR2 YNFKEQ. V lost 0 bases, J lost 1 base, and 1 base stayed unmatched. As DNA, the CDR3 is TGTGCCAGCAGCCAAGATGGACAGGGGAACACTGAAGCTTTCTTT. Its protein is CASSQDGQGNTEAFF.

V usage is TRBV5-1 and J usage is TRBJ2-1; D gene uncertain. The CDR3 has 12 amino acids. V lost 5 bases to trimming and J lost 1 base, with 4 bases between them. The germline V gene encodes CDR1 SGHRS and CDR2 YFSETQ. CDR3 protein: CASSQSYNEQFF. DNA for the CDR3: TGCGCCAGCAGTCAGTCCTACAATGAGCAGTTCTTC.

The chain employs TRBV19 and TRBJ1-6; TRBD1 matches at 7 bases. Germline assignment: CDR1 LNHDA and CDR2 SQIVND (reference sequence). The CDR3 covers 13 residues. V gave up 4 bases and J gave up 6 bases; unmatched junction bases: 0. In DNA, the CDR3 is TGTGCCAGTAGTAACAGGGGTAATTCACCCCTCCACTTT. Protein: CASSNRGNSPLHF.

The chain is built from TRBV18 and TRBJ1-4; D remains unclear. Trimming removed 3 bases at V and 8 bases at J, with 4 bases between. This CDR3 region has 11 residues. CDR1 and CDR2 from the germline V gene are KGHSH and LQKENI. CDR3 sequence reads: CASSPGEKLFF. The DNA of the CDR3 is TGTGCCAGCTCACCGGGGGAAAAACTGTTTTTT.

The genes are TRBV11-2 and TRBJ2-1, with 8 bases that match TRBD2. V trimming: 5 bases; J trimming: 2 bases; junction bases outside the gene matches: 8. The CDR3 covers 16 residues. CDR1 is SGHAT and CDR2 is FQNNGV in the germline V gene. DNA for the CDR3: TGTGCCAGCAGCACCCCACTAGCGGAGACCTACAATGAGCAGTTCTTC. Translation gives CASSTPLAETYNEQFF.

The rearrangement links TRBV14 to TRBJ2-2, with 9 nucleotides matching TRBD1. Germline lookup yields CDR1 SGHDN and CDR2 FVKESK. The CDR3 has 16 amino acids. J lost 7 bases, V lost 4 bases, and 10 bases had no gene match. The CDR3 loop reads CASSPGTGNIIGELFF. The CDR3 region has the DNA TGTGCCAGCAGCCCAGGGACAGGGAACATTATCGGGGAGCTGTTTTTT.

This clone was seen a single time. V and J are TRBV7-9 and TRBJ1-4, with D hard to call. Germline values: CDR1 SEHNR, CDR2 FQNEAQ (reference sequence). This CDR3 has 11 residues. V gave up 1 base and J gave up 7 bases, with 1 base separating them. CDR3 amino acids: CASSLVEKLFF. CDR3 DNA sequence: TGTGCCAGCAGCTTAGTTGAAAAACTGTTTTTT.

The chain uses TRBV12-3 or TRBV12-4 and TRBJ2-1, with unresolved D. Trimming took 4 bases from V and 1 from J, leaving 5 bases between them. This CDR3 spans 13 amino acids. DNA for the CDR3: TGTGCCAGCAGTTCCCCGTCCTACAATGAGCAGTTCTTC. Protein: CASSSPSYNEQFF.

V is TRBV6-5 and J is TRBJ1-1, with D possibly matching TRBD1 (6 bases). The CDR3 runs 14 residues. Germline lookup yields CDR1 MNHEY and CDR2 SVGAGI. Between the trimmed V and J ends, which lost 2 bases and 0 bases, there was a span of 7 bases. For the CDR3, the DNA is TGTGCCAGCAGTTACAAGGGGGTGAACACTGAAGCTTTCTTT. It specifies CASSYKGVNTEAFF.